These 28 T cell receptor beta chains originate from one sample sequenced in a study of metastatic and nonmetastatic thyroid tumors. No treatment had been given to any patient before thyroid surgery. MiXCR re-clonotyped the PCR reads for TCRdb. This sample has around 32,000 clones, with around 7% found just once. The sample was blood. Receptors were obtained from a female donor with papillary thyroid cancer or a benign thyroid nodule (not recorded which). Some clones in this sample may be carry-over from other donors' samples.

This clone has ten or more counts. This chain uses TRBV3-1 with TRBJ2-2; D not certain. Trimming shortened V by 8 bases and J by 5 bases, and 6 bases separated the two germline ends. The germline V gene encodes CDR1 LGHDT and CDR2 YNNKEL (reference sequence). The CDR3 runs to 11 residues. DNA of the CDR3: TGTGCCAGCTCGAGAACCGGGGAGCTGTTTTTT. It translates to CASSRTGELFF.

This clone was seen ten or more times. This CDR3 reads CSARAGKNTGELFF. DNA for the CDR3: TGCAGTGCTAGGGCAGGAAAGAACACCGGGGAGCTGTTTTTT. This rearrangement joins TRBV20-1 to TRBJ2-2; D not resolved. CDR1 is DFQATT and CDR2 is SNEGSKA in the germline V gene (reference sequence). V lost 3 bases and J lost 1, with 9 bases in between. This CDR3 has 14 residues.

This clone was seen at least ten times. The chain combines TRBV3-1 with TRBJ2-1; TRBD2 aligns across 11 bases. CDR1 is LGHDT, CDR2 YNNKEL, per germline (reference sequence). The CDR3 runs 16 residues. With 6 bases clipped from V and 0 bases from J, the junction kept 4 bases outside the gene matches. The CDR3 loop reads CASSHLAGGSYNEQFF. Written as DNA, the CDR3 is TGTGCCAGCAGTCATCTAGCGGGGGGCTCCTACAATGAGCAGTTCTTC.

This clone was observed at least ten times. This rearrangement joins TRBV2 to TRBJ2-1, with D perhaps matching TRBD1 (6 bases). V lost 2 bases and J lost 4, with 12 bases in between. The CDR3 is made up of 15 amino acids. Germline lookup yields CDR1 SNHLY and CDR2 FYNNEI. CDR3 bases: TGTGCCAGCAGTGAAACCGACAGGTTGTACAATGAGCAGTTCTTC. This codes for CASSETDRLYNEQFF.

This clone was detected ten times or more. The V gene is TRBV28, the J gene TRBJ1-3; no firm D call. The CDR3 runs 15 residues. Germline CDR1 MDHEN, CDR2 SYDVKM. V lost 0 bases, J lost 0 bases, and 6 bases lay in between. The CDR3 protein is CASSLWQTSGNTIYF. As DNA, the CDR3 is TGTGCCAGCAGTTTATGGCAAACCTCTGGAAACACCATATATTTT.

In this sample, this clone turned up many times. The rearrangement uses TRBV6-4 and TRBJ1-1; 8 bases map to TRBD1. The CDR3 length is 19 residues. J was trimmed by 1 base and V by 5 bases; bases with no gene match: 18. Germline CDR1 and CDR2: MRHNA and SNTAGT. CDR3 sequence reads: CASSLLVPGQVGQNTEAFF. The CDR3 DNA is TGTGCCAGCAGTCTTTTAGTCCCGGGACAGGTCGGACAGAACACTGAAGCTTTCTTT.

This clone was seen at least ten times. The CDR3 DNA reads as TGCGCCAGCAGCCAAGATGGGGCTGTGAGGGGTGAGCAGTTCTTC. Amino acid sequence: CASSQDGAVRGEQFF. This chain joins TRBV4-1 and TRBJ2-1; tentatively, D is TRBD1 or TRBD2 (5 bases each). V lost 0 bases, J lost 9 bases, and 15 bases lay in between. The germline V gene has CDR1 MGHRA and CDR2 YSYEKL. The CDR3 runs to 15 residues.

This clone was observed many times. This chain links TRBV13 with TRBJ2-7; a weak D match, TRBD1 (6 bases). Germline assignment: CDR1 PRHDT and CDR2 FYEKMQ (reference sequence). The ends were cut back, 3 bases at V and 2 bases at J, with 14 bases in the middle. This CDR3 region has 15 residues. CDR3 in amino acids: CASSFTGILTYEQYF. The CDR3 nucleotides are TGTGCCAGCAGCTTTACAGGGATCCTCACCTACGAGCAGTACTTC.

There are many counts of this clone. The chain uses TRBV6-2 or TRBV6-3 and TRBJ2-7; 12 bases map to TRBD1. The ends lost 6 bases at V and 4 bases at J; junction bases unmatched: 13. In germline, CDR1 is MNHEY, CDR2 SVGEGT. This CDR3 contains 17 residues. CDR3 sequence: CASRPPWAGQGAYEQYF. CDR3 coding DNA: TGTGCCAGCAGACCTCCCTGGGCGGGACAGGGGGCGTACGAGCAGTACTTC.

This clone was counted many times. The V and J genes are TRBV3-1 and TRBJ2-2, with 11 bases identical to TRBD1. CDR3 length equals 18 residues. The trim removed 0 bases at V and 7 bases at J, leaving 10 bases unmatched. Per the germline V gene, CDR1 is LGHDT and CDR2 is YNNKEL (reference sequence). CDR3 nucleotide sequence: TGTGCCAGCAGCCAAGATCCGAGGACAGGGGGCTTCGTCGGGGAGCTGTTTTTT. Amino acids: CASSQDPRTGGFVGELFF. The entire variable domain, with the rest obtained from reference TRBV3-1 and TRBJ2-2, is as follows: DTAVSQTPKYLVTQMGNDKSIKCEQNLGHDTMYWYKQDSKKFLKIMFSYNNKELIINETVPNRFSPKSPDKAHLNLHINSLELGDSAVYFCASSQDPRTGGFVGELFFGEGSRLTVL.

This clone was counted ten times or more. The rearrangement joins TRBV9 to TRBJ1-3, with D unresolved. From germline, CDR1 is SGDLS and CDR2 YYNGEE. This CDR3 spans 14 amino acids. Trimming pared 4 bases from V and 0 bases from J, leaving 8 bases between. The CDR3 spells CASSLYTSGNTIYF. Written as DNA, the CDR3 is TGTGCCAGCAGCTTATATACCTCTGGAAACACCATATATTTT.

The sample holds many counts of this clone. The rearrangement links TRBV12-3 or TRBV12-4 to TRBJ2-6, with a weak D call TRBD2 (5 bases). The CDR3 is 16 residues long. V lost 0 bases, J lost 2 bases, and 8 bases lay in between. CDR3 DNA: TGTGCCAGCAGTTTAGCGTTCGGGACTGGGGCCAACGTCCTGACTTTC. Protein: CASSLAFGTGANVLTF.

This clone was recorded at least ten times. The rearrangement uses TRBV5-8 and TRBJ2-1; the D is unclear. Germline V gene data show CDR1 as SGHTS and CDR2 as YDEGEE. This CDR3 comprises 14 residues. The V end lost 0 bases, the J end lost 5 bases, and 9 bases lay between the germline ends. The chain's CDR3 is CASSLDIRNNEQFF. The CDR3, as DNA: TGTGCCAGCAGCTTGGATATTAGAAACAATGAGCAGTTCTTC.

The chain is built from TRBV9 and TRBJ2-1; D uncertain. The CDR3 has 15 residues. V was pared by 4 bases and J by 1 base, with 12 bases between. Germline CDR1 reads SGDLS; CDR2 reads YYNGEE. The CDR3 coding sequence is TGTGCCAGCAGCTACCGTTTGGGGTCCTACAATGAGCAGTTCTTC. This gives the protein CASSYRLGSYNEQFF.

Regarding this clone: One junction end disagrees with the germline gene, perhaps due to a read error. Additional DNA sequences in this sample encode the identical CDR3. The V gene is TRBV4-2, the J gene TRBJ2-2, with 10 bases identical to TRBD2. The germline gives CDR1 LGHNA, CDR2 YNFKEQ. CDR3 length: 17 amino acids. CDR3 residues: CASSQHLPAGGSGELFF. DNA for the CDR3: TGTGCCAGCAGCCAACATTTGCCAGCGGGGGGGTCCGGGGAGCTGTTCTTT.

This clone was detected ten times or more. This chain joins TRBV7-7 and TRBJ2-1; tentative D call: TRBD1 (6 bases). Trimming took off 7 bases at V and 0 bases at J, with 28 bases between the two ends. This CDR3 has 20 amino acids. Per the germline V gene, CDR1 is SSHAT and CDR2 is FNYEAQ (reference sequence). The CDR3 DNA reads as TGTGCCAGCACCAAGGGGGTCCCTTGGGGAGCCACTGCCTCCTACAATGAGCAGTTCTTC. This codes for CASTKGVPWGATASYNEQFF.

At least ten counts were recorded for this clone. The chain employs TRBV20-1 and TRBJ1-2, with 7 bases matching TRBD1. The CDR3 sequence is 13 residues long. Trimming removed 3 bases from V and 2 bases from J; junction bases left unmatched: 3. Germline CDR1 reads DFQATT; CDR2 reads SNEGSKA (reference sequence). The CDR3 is CSAREGANYGYTF. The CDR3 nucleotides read TGCAGTGCTAGGGAGGGGGCCAACTATGGCTACACCTTC.

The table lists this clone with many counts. This CDR3 reads CATFGPGRTEAFF. CDR3 nucleotide sequence: TGTGCCACCTTCGGACCGGGCCGGACTGAAGCTTTCTTT. The rearrangement joins TRBV19 to TRBJ1-1; D is ambiguous. Deletions cut 10 bases from V and 5 bases from J, with 17 bases between. This CDR3 is 13 amino acids long. Germline V gene data show CDR1 as LNHDA and CDR2 as SQIVND (reference sequence).

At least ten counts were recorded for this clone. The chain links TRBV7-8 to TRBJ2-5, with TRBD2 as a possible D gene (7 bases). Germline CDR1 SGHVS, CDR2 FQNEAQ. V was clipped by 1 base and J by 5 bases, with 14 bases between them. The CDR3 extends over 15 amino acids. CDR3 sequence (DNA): TGTGCCAGCAGCTTAGTAAGGGGGGGGCGGGAGACCCAGTACTTC. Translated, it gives CASSLVRGGRETQYF.

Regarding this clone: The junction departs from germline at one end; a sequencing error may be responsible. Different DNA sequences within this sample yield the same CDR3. The CDR3 protein is CASSEQGKKGANVLTF. The CDR3 DNA sequence: TGTGCTAGCAGTGAACAGGGAAAAAAGGGGGCCAACGTCCTGACTTTC. The chain links TRBV6-1 to TRBJ2-6, with D perhaps TRBD1 (6 bases). CDR1 is MNHNS and CDR2 is SASEGT in the germline V gene. The CDR3 consists of 16 residues.

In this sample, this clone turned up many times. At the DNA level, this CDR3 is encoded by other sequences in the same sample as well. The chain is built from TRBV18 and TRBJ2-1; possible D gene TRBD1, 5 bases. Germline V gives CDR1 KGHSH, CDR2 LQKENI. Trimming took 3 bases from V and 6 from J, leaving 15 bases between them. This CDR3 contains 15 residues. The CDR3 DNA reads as TGTGCCAGCTCACCGTTTGGGCAGGGTACCAATGAGCAGTTCTTC. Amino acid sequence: CASSPFGQGTNEQFF. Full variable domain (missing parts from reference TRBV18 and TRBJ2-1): NAGVMQNPRHLVRRRGQEARLRCSPMKGHSHVYWYRQLPEEGLKFMVYLQKENIIDESGMPKERFSAEFPKEGPSILRIQQVVRGDSAAYFCASSPFGQGTNEQFFGPGTRLTVL.

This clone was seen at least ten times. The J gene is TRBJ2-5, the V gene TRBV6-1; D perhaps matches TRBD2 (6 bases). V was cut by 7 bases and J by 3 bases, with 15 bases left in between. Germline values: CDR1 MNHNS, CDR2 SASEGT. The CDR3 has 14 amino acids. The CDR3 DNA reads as TGTGCCAGCACTATGGGACTTGAAGAAGAGACCCAGTACTTC. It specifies CASTMGLEEETQYF.

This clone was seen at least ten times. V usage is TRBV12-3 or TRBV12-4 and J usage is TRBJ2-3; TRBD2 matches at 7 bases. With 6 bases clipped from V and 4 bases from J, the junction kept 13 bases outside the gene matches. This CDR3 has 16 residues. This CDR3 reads CASRPLAARGADTQYF. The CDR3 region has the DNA TGTGCCAGCAGACCTCTAGCGGCCCGGGGGGCAGATACGCAGTATTTT.

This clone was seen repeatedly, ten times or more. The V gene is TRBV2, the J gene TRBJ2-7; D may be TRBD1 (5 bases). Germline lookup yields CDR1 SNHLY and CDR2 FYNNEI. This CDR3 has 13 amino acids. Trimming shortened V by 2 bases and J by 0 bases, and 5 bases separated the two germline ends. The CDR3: CASSEQGSYEQYF. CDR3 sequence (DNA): TGTGCCAGCAGTGAACAGGGCTCCTACGAGCAGTACTTC.

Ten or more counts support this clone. The CDR3 nucleotides are TGCGCCAGCAGCTACTCGAGGGTGGATGGCTACACCTTC. It encodes CASSYSRVDGYTF. This chain links TRBV5-1 with TRBJ1-2; D unclear. This CDR3 region has 13 residues. Germline CDR1 SGHRS, CDR2 YFSETQ. Trimming removed 3 bases from V and 6 bases from J, with 12 bases in between.

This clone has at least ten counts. CDR3 region: CASSVDTDGGYTF. The DNA for the CDR3 is TGTGCCAGCAGCGTAGACACGGACGGAGGCTACACCTTC. The V and J genes are TRBV9 and TRBJ1-2, with D uncertain. Germline V gene sequence: CDR1 SGDLS, CDR2 YYNGEE. This CDR3 comprises 13 residues. Trimming stripped 0 bases from V and 8 bases from J, with 11 bases between. Variable domain in full (rest from reference TRBV9 and TRBJ1-2): DSGVTQTPKHLITATGQRVTLRCSPRSGDLSVYWYQQSLDQGLQFLIQYYNGEERAKGNILERFSAQQFPDLHSELNLSSLELGDSALYFCASSVDTDGGYTFGSGTRLTVV.

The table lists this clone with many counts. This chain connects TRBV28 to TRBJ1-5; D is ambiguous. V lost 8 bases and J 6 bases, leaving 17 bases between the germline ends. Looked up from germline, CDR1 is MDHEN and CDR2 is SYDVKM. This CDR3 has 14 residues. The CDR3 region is CASSTPPGTQPQHF. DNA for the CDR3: TGTGCCAGCTCCACCCCCCCAGGTACTCAGCCCCAGCATTTT.

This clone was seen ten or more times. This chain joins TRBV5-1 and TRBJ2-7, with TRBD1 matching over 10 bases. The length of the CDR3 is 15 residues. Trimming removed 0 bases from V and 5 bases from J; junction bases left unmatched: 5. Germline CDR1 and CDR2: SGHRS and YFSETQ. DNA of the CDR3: TGCGCCAGCAGCTTGGCCCTCGGGACAGGGGACGAGCAGTACTTC. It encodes CASSLALGTGDEQYF.